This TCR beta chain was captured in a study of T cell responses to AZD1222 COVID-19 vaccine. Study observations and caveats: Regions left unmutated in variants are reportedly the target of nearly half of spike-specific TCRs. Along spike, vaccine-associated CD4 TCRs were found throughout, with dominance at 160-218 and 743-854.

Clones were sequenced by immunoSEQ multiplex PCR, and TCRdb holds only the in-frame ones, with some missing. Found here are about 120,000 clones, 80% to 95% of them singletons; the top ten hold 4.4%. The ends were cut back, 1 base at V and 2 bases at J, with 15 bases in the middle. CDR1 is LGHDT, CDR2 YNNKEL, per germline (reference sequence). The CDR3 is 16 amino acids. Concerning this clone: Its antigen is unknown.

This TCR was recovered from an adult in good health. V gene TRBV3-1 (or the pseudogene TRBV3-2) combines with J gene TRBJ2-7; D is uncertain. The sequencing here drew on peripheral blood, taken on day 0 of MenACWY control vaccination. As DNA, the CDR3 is TGTGCCAGCAGCCAAGGGGTTTGGGGTCTCCCCTACGAGCAGTACGTC. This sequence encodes CASSQGVWGLPYEQYV.